Given below is one TCR beta chain in context. The data stem from a study of technical replicates of blood from a few donors. TCRdb keeps only in-frame clones here, not all; method: immunoSEQ multiplex PCR. The sample shows 80,000 to 100,000 clones, 95% of them seen only once. Germline CDR1 reads LNHDA; CDR2 reads SQIVND (reference sequence). The CDR3 contains 13 residues. Trimming removed 8 bases from V and 4 bases from J; junction bases left unmatched: 5. This clonotype was obtained from a human donor in good health. V and J are TRBV19 and TRBJ2-1; TRBD2 agrees at 7 bases. Sample: T cells isolated from PBMCs. The CDR3 loop is CASRGRGYNEQFF. The CDR3 bases are TGTGCCAGTCGGGGGAGGGGATACAATGAGCAGTTCTTC.